Presented here are 32 T cell receptor beta chains from one specimen sequenced in a study of identical twins (dated by TCRdb to the mid-2010s). The method behind the library was 5' RACE. These reads were obtained on an Illumina HiSeq 2000. TCRdb took the public reads, trimmed them with fastp at Q25, ran MiXCR for clone calling and kept in-frame beta chains. Rows matching on CDR3 protein sequence are summarized as one entry with the most common DNA and genes. The sample table lists some 600,000 distinct CDR3 sequences, 7% to 7.5% of them with a count of one. The ten largest clones add up to about 1.6% of the sample. The same data also went into a second study, on yellow fever vaccine responses in identical twins.

Sequenced: PBMCs. The receptors were sampled from a woman aged 18-29 years in good health.

Many counts were recorded for this clonotype. V gene TRBV5-1 combines with J gene TRBJ2-5; no clear D. Germline CDR1 reads SGHRS; CDR2 reads YFSETQ. Trimming took off 1 base at V and 2 bases at J, with 9 bases between the two ends. The CDR3 has 14 amino acids. CDR3 coding DNA: TGCGCCAGCAGCTTGAAGGTCGGGCAAGAGACCCAGTACTTC. It is translated as CASSLKVGQETQYF.

The chain joins TRBV12-3 or TRBV12-4 to TRBJ2-3; 8 positions match TRBD2. The CDR3 is 15 amino acids. V lost 5 bases to trimming and J lost 2 bases; unmatched junction nucleotides: 6. The CDR3 protein is CASSLQRGPTDTQYF. CDR3 DNA: TGTGCCAGCAGTCTCCAGCGGGGGCCCACAGATACGCAGTATTTT.

The rearrangement uses TRBV2 and TRBJ2-5, with D perhaps TRBD2 (5 bases). CDR3 length: 15 residues. V dropped 7 bases and J dropped 0 bases, with 15 bases sitting between them. Germline loops: CDR1 SNHLY, CDR2 FYNNEI. DNA for the CDR3: TGTGCCAGCAACCCACGGACTTTGTACCAAGAGACCCAGTACTTC. Translating it yields CASNPRTLYQETQYF.

This clonotype has at least ten counts. The gene calls are TRBV7-9 and TRBJ2-1; D is possibly TRBD2 (5 bases). The CDR3 spans 13 residues. The V end was cut by 5 bases, the J end by 8 bases, with 13 bases between. CDR1 is SEHNR and CDR2 is FQNEAQ in the germline V gene (reference sequence). CDR3 DNA: TGTGCCAGCAGCCCCCGGGGATGGGATGAGCAGTTCTTC. Encoded protein: CASSPRGWDEQFF.

This clonotype appeared many times. CDR3 sequence: CASSPLERGLRDTQYF. CDR3 in DNA: TGCGCCAGCAGCCCTTTAGAGCGGGGGTTACGCGATACGCAGTATTTT. The rearrangement uses TRBV5-1 and TRBJ2-3; TRBD2 matches 8 bases. With 4 bases clipped from V and 6 bases from J, the junction kept 13 bases outside the gene matches. There are 16 residues in the CDR3. Germline V CDR1 and CDR2: SGHRS, YFSETQ.

The V and J genes are TRBV28 and TRBJ1-4, with D hard to call. V was pared by 0 bases and J by 0 bases, with 11 bases between. CDR1 is MDHEN, CDR2 SYDVKM, per germline. This CDR3 is built from 17 residues. The CDR3 reads CASSLWPRRATNEKLFF. Here the CDR3 DNA reads TGTGCCAGCAGTTTATGGCCCCGACGAGCAACTAATGAAAAACTGTTTTTT.

This rearrangement joins TRBV20-1 to TRBJ2-1, with D tentatively TRBD1 (6 bases). The CDR3 is 15 amino acids. The germline CDR1 and CDR2 sequences are DFQATT and SNEGSKA (reference sequence). V was shortened by 3 bases and J by 8 bases, with 20 bases between the two germline ends. CDR3 nucleotides: TGCAGTGCTAGGCAGGGGCAAATAACGGGCGATGAGCAGTTCTTC. Protein product: CSARQGQITGDEQFF.

This clonotype has just a few counts. V gene TRBV12-3 or TRBV12-4 combines with J gene TRBJ2-1; 8 bases map to TRBD2. Trimming cost V 6 bases and J 8 bases; bases outside gene matches: 12. The CDR3 extends over 15 amino acids. CDR3 nucleotides: TGTGCCAGCAGAATGCTAGCGGGCGGAGGGGATGAGCAGTTCTTC. Translation gives CASRMLAGGGDEQFF.

The sample holds one count of this clonotype. The chain carries TRBV29-1 and TRBJ2-6; 9 positions agree with TRBD1. The CDR3 is 17 amino acids. J lost 0 bases, V lost 2 bases, and 5 bases had no gene match. Per germline, CDR1 SQVTM and CDR2 ANQGSEA. DNA of the CDR3: TGCAGCGTTGAAATGGGACAGGGCCTCTCTGGGGCCAACGTCCTGACTTTC. Encoded protein: CSVEMGQGLSGANVLTF.

In this sample, this clonotype turned up many times. V usage is TRBV24-1 and J usage is TRBJ2-3, with D uncertain. Germline CDR1 KGHDR, CDR2 SFDVKD. The CDR3 contains 15 residues. V was shortened by 3 bases and J by 1 base, with 10 bases between the two germline ends. The CDR3 region is CATSDPTTGTDTQYF. CDR3 in DNA: TGTGCCACCAGTGATCCGACGACTGGCACAGATACGCAGTATTTT.

This clonotype was observed many times. V usage is TRBV9 and J usage is TRBJ2-2; 8 bases fit TRBD2. The junction had 5 bases not matched to a gene; V was cut back by 3 bases and J by 4 bases. Germline CDR1 SGDLS, CDR2 YYNGEE. This CDR3 contains 15 residues. In DNA form, the CDR3 reads TGTGCCAGCAGCGCCCACGGGGGGGTCACCGGGGAGCTGTTTTTT. The encoded protein is CASSAHGGVTGELFF.

This clonotype has a handful of counts. V gene TRBV25-1 combines with J gene TRBJ2-2; 13 positions agree with TRBD2. Germline V gene lookup returns CDR1 MGHDK and CDR2 SYGVNS. The length of the CDR3 is 14 residues. V lost 10 bases and J lost 4; bases outside the gene matches: 3. The CDR3 nucleotides read TGTGCCACCAGACTAGCGGGAGGCACCGGGGAGCTGTTTTTT. Amino acid sequence: CATRLAGGTGELFF.

This clonotype showed up many times. This chain links TRBV20-1 with TRBJ2-5; no clear D gene. This CDR3 spans 12 amino acids. CDR1 is DFQATT, CDR2 SNEGSKA, per germline (reference sequence). Trimming left V 1 base short and J 2 bases short, with 5 bases between. In DNA, the CDR3 is TGCAGTGCTAGAGGGTTTCAAGAGACCCAGTACTTC. Amino acids: CSARGFQETQYF.

The chain uses TRBV10-3 and TRBJ2-5, with unresolved D. Trimming shortened V by 0 bases and J by 3 bases, and 2 bases separated the two germline ends. The CDR3 sequence is 12 residues long. The germline gives CDR1 ENHRY, CDR2 SYGVKD. The DNA of the CDR3 is TGTGCCATCAGTGAGTCAAAAGAGACCCAGTACTTC. It is translated as CAISESKETQYF.

This chain uses TRBV10-3 with TRBJ2-7; no firm D call. The CDR3 has 14 amino acids. Germline-derived CDR1 and CDR2 are ENHRY and SYGVKD. V lost 2 bases and J 1 base, leaving 9 bases between the germline ends. CDR3 in amino acids: CAISEGVGSYEQYF. In DNA form, the CDR3 reads TGTGCCATCAGTGAGGGGGTCGGGTCCTACGAGCAGTACTTC.

A few counts support this clonotype. The chain has TRBV7-3 and TRBJ2-1, with a weak D call TRBD2 (6 bases). The CDR3 runs 15 residues. V lost 4 bases, J lost 7 bases, and 17 bases lay in between. CDR1 SGHTA and CDR2 FQGTGA come from the germline V gene. The CDR3 bases are TGTGCCAGCAGCTCGCCGCCGGAGGGCCTTAATGAGCAGTTCTTC. It encodes CASSSPPEGLNEQFF.

Only a few counts were recorded for this clonotype. The gene calls are TRBV5-6 and TRBJ2-1; 9 nucleotides agree with TRBD2. The germline gives CDR1 SGHDT, CDR2 YYEEEE. This CDR3 has 15 amino acids. The V segment lost 2 bases and the J segment 5 bases; nucleotides outside the gene matches: 5. CDR3 sequence (DNA): TGTGCCAGCAGCTTAGGTAGCGGGAGAGACAATGAGCAGTTCTTC. This sequence encodes CASSLGSGRDNEQFF. The full variable domain, rest sourced from reference TRBV5-6 and TRBJ2-1, is DAGVTQSPTHLIKTRGQQVTLRCSPKSGHDTVSWYQQALGQGPQFIFQYYEEEERQRGNFPDRFSGHQFPNYSSELNVNALLLGDSALYLCASSLGSGRDNEQFFGPGTRLTVL.

This clonotype turned up a few times. V usage is TRBV4-2 and J usage is TRBJ2-4; D gene uncertain. Germline values: CDR1 LGHNA, CDR2 YNFKEQ. The CDR3 is 16 amino acids. The V end was cut by 1 base, the J end by 1 base, with 11 bases between. CDR3 in amino acids: CASSQVAVAAKNIQYF. The CDR3 DNA reads as TGTGCCAGCAGCCAAGTGGCAGTGGCTGCCAAAAACATTCAGTACTTC.

V is TRBV7-9 and J is TRBJ2-7; 9 bases line up with TRBD2. J lost 5 bases, V lost 6 bases, and 8 bases had no gene match. The CDR3 is 14 amino acids. Germline lookup yields CDR1 SEHNR and CDR2 FQNEAQ (reference sequence). CDR3 amino acids: CASSASGTSHEQYF. Written as DNA, the CDR3 is TGTGCCAGCAGTGCTTCCGGGACTAGCCACGAGCAGTACTTC. The full variable domain, in which reference TRBV7-9 and TRBJ2-7 provide the parts outside the CDR3, is DTGVSQNPRHKITKRGQNVTFRCDPISEHNRLYWYRQTLGQGPEFLTYFQNEAQLEKSRLLSDRFSAERPKGSFSTLEIQRTEQGDSAMYLCASSASGTSHEQYFGPGTRLTVT.

This clonotype was observed at least ten times. The chain uses TRBV29-1 and TRBJ2-3; 7 bases agree with TRBD1. The CDR3 sequence is 16 residues long. Trimming at V came to 0 bases and at J to 7 bases, leaving 13 bases not matched to a gene. CDR1 is SQVTM and CDR2 is ANQGSEA in the germline V gene. The CDR3 DNA sequence: TGCAGCGTTGAAGATATCCGGGACAGACATCTAAATACGCAGTATTTT. This translates into CSVEDIRDRHLNTQYF.

This clonotype was counted only a few times. The J gene is TRBJ2-1, the V gene TRBV29-1; 8 bases match TRBD2. There are 17 residues in the CDR3. Germline loops: CDR1 SQVTM, CDR2 ANQGSEA. Losses at the gene ends were 0 bases for V and 12 bases for J; bases not matched to a gene: 19. The CDR3 loop is CSVEDRGRLALLRGQFF. The DNA of the CDR3 is TGCAGCGTTGAAGATAGGGGCCGACTAGCGCTTCTAAGGGGGCAGTTCTTC.

This clonotype was seen at least ten times. The chain links TRBV7-8 to TRBJ2-2; no clear D gene. Per germline, CDR1 SGHVS and CDR2 FQNEAQ. The V end was cut by 1 base, the J end by 6 bases, with 9 bases between. There are 14 residues in the CDR3. CDR3: CASSLVPSPGELFF. The CDR3 DNA sequence: TGTGCCAGCAGCTTAGTACCCAGCCCCGGGGAGCTGTTTTTT. The full variable domain, its missing parts supplied by reference TRBV7-8 and TRBJ2-2, is GAGVSQSPRYKVAKRGQDVALRCDPISGHVSLFWYQQALGQGPEFLTYFQNEAQLDKSGLPSDRFFAERPEGSVSTLKIQRTQQEDSAVYLCASSLVPSPGELFFGEGSRLTVL.

This clonotype was detected many times. The J gene is TRBJ1-1, the V gene TRBV24-1, with a tentative D call TRBD1 (5 bases). Germline V gives CDR1 KGHDR, CDR2 SFDVKD. Trimming stripped 9 bases from V and 1 base from J, with 11 bases between. The length of the CDR3 is 13 residues. Here the CDR3 reads CATRRATNTEAFF. The CDR3 region has the DNA TGTGCCACCCGCAGGGCAACGAACACTGAAGCTTTCTTT.

Only a few counts were recorded for this clonotype. The rearrangement joins TRBV12-3 or TRBV12-4 to TRBJ2-2; 11 nucleotides line up with TRBD2. The CDR3 runs to 15 residues. Germline trimming cut 8 bases from V and 4 bases from J; bases unmatched to any gene: 6. This CDR3 reads CASGASGRSTGELFF. The CDR3 coding sequence is TGTGCCAGCGGGGCTAGCGGGAGGTCCACCGGGGAGCTGTTTTTT.

This clonotype was detected only a few times. The chain carries TRBV2 and TRBJ2-6, with D unresolved. V lost 8 bases and J 0 bases, leaving 11 bases between the germline ends. The CDR3 runs 15 residues. CDR1 and CDR2 (germline): SNHLY, FYNNEI. The CDR3 DNA reads as TGTGCCAGCGGGGAATACGGCTCTGGGGCCAACGTCCTGACTTTC. Translated, it gives CASGEYGSGANVLTF.

This chain connects TRBV29-1 to TRBJ1-1; D is possibly TRBD1 (6 bases). Germline V lookup: CDR1 SQVTM, CDR2 ANQGSEA. Between the trimmed V and J ends, which lost 6 bases and 4 bases, there was a span of 12 bases. The CDR3 runs to 12 residues. The CDR3 nucleotides are TGCAGCGTGGAACAGGGCCCCACTGAAGCTTTCTTT. Protein product: CSVEQGPTEAFF.

There are a few counts of this clonotype. This chain connects TRBV6-1 to TRBJ1-5, with D unclear. In germline, CDR1 is MNHNS, CDR2 SASEGT. This CDR3 spans 13 amino acids. V was trimmed by 4 bases and J by 1 base, leaving 5 bases between them. CDR3 residues: CASSVLSNQPQHF. The CDR3 DNA reads as TGTGCCAGCAGTGTATTAAGCAATCAGCCCCAGCATTTT.

The J gene is TRBJ1-5, the V gene TRBV19, with D perhaps TRBD1 (6 bases). The CDR3 extends over 15 amino acids. V was clipped by 2 bases and J by 7 bases, with 15 bases between them. Germline assignment: CDR1 LNHDA and CDR2 SQIVND (reference sequence). The CDR3 protein is CASSILIGGGQPQHF. Here the CDR3 DNA reads TGTGCCAGTAGTATATTGATAGGGGGTGGCCAGCCCCAGCATTTT.

This clonotype was found many times. V gene TRBV2 combines with J gene TRBJ2-1, with 11 bases matching TRBD2. Germline CDR1 SNHLY, CDR2 FYNNEI. The CDR3 has 16 residues. The V and J ends lost 4 bases and 8 bases, in that order; junction bases with no gene match: 10. The CDR3 sequence: CASSGHISGGADEQFF. The DNA of the CDR3 is TGTGCCAGCAGTGGTCATATTAGCGGGGGGGCCGATGAGCAGTTCTTC.

This clonotype was recorded many times. The V gene is TRBV11-2, the J gene TRBJ2-2; maybe TRBD2 (5 bases). This CDR3 has 14 amino acids. Germline CDR1 and CDR2: SGHAT and FQNNGV. The V and J ends lost 6 bases and 1 base respectively, with 9 bases between them. CDR3 sequence: CASSPRGNTGELFF. Written as DNA, the CDR3 is TGTGCCAGCAGTCCCCGGGGGAACACCGGGGAGCTGTTTTTT.

This clonotype was counted at least ten times. The chain has TRBV7-2 and TRBJ1-1, with D perhaps TRBD1 (5 bases). This CDR3 is 15 amino acids long. Germline assignment: CDR1 SGHTA and CDR2 FQGNSA. Trimming removed 5 bases at V and 1 base at J, with 14 bases between. The CDR3 here is CASSLDREPNTEAFF. CDR3 nucleotide sequence: TGTGCCAGCAGCCTAGACAGAGAACCGAACACTGAAGCTTTCTTT.

A word on this clonotype: Given a far larger clone just one base away, this is likely a sequencing read error. The CDR3 DNA reads as TGTGCCAGCAGCTTAGGGGACTATGGCGACACCTTC. It encodes CASSLGDYGDTF. The rearrangement links TRBV7-8 to TRBJ1-2; D possibly corresponds to TRBD1 (5 bases). Germline V CDR1 and CDR2: SGHVS, FQNEAQ. CDR3 length equals 12 residues.